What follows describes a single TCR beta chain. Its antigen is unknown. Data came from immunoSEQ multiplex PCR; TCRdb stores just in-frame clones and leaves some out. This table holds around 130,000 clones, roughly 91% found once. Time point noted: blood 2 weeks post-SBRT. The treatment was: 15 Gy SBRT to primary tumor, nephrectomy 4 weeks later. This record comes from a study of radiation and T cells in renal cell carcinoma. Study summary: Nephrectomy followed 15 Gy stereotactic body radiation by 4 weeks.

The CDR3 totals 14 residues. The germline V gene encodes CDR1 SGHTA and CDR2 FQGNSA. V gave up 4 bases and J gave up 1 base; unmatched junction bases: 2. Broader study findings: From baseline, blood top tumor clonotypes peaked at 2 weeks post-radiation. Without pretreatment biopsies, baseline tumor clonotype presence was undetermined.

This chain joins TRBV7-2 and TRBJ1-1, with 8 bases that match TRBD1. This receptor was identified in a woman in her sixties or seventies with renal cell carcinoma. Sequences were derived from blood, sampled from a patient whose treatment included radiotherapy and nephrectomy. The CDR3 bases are TGTGCCAGCAGCTCAGGGGGCAAGAACACTGAAGCTTTCTTT. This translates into CASSSGGKNTEAFF.